The 2 T cell receptor beta chains below were found in one sample sequenced in a study of OX40 agonist ivuxolimab in advanced cancers. Generated by immunoSEQ multiplex PCR, the TCRdb table keeps only in-frame clones and is missing some. The sample has about 100,000 clones, about nine tenths seen once. The source material was CD4+ or CD8+ T cells sorted from blood, sampled in a trial of the OX40 agonist ivuxolimab. These receptors came from an adult with an advanced solid tumor such as melanoma, head and neck, liver or kidney cancer.

V is TRBV5-8 and J is TRBJ2-5; 7 nucleotides agree with TRBD1. V shed 6 bases, J shed 5 bases, and the junction held 10 bases outside the gene matches. CDR3 size: 14 residues. Germline values: CDR1 SGHTS, CDR2 YDEGEE. CDR3 sequence (DNA): TGTGCCAGCACGTCGACAGGGTTAGAGGAGACCCAGTACTTC. Amino acid sequence: CASTSTGLEETQYF.

The chain carries TRBV2 and TRBJ2-6; possibly TRBD1 or TRBD2 for D (5 bases each). Germline assignment: CDR1 SNHLY and CDR2 FYNNEI. Trimming pared 8 bases from V and 2 bases from J, leaving 10 bases between. The CDR3 is 14 residues long. In DNA, the CDR3 is TGTGCCAGCCGGGTGGGACCTGGGGCCAACGTCCTGACTTTC. Protein product: CASRVGPGANVLTF.